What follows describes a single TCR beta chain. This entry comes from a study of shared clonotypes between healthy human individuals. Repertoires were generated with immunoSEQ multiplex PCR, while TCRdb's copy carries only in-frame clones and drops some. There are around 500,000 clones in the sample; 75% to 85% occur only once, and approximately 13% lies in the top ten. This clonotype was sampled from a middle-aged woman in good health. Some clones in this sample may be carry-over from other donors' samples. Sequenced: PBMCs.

The CDR3 here is CASSYSKGTEAFF. The CDR3 DNA is TGTGCCAGCAGTTACTCGAAGGGCACTGAAGCTTTCTTT. The chain has TRBV6-6 and TRBJ1-1; D is uncertain. The CDR3 is 13 amino acids. Trimming took off 0 bases at V and 4 bases at J, with 6 bases between the two ends. Germline V gene sequence: CDR1 MNHNY, CDR2 SVGAGI (reference sequence).